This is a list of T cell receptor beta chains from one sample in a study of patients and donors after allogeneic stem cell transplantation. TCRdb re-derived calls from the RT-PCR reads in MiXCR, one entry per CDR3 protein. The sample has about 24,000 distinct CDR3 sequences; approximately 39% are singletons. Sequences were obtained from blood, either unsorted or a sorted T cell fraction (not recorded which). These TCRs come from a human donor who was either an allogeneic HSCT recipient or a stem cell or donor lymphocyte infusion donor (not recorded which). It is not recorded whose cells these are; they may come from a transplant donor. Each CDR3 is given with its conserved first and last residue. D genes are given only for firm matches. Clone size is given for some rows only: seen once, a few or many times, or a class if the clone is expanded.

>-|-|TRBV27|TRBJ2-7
TGTGCCAGCAGCGCAGGGATAGATCCCTACGAGCAGTACTTC
CASSAGIDPYEQYF
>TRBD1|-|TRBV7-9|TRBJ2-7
TGTGCCAGCAGGGGACAGGCGTCCTCCTACGAGCAGTACTTC
CASRGQASSYEQYF
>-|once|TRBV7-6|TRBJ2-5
TGTGCCAGCAGCACCCCTAAAAGGACGGAACAAGAGACCCAGTACTTC
CASSTPKRTEQETQYF
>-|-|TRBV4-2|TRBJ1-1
TGTGCCAGCAGCCGCCCACCGAAGAGGACTGAAGCTTTCTTT
CASSRPPKRTEAFF
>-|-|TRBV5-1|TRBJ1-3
TGCGCCAGCAGCCCCCGAAACACCATATATTTT
CASSPRNTIYF
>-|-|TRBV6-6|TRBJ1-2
TGTGCCAGCAGTTACCCAGAACCAGCTAACTATGGCTACACCTTC
CASSYPEPANYGYTF
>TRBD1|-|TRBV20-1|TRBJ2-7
TGCAGTGCTTCTAAAGGGGGCAGGGCCTACGAGCAGTACTTC
CSASKGGRAYEQYF
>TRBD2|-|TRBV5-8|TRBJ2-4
TGTGCCAGTCGGACTAGCGGCTTAGGGGTAGCCAAAAACATTCAGTACTTC
CASRTSGLGVAKNIQYF
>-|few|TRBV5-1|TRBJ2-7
TGCGCCAGCAGCTTGGTGGGATCGACCTACGAGCAGTACTTC
CASSLVGSTYEQYF
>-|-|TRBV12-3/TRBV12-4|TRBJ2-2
TGTGCCAGCAGTTTAGGACGGCTGGGGGCCGGGGAGCTGTTTTTT
CASSLGRLGAGELFF
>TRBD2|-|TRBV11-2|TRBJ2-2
TGTGCCAGCAGTTACCAGGGACTAGCGGGAGTAACCGGGGAGCTGTTTTTT
CASSYQGLAGVTGELFF
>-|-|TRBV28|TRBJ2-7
TGTGCCAGCAGTGTGACTTACGAGCAGTACTTC
CASSVTYEQYF
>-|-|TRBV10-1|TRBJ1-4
TGCGCCAGCAGTGAAGTTCCTAATGAAAAACTGTTTTTT
CASSEVPNEKLFF
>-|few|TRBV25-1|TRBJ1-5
TGTGCCAGCAGTGGAACAGGGTTTCGGCAGCCCCAGCATTTT
CASSGTGFRQPQHF
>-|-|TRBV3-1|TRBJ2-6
TGTGCCAGCAGCCAACTACCGGGCCCCCGGCTATCTGGGGCCAACGTCCTGACTTTC
CASSQLPGPRLSGANVLTF
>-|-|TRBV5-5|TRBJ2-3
TGTGCCAGCAGCACCGCAAGGAGCACAGATACGCAGTATTTT
CASSTARSTDTQYF
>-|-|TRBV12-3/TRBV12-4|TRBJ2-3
TGTGCCAGCTTGTGGACATTCCGCAGGGATACGCAGTATTTT
CASLWTFRRDTQYF